Below, one T cell receptor (beta chain) is given with its context. These data originate in a study of T cell responses to AZD1222 COVID-19 vaccine. The CDR3 runs to 15 residues. The V end lost 0 bases, the J end lost 0 bases, and 8 bases lay between the germline ends. Germline assignment: CDR1 SGHTA and CDR2 FQGTGA. Sequencing was performed with immunoSEQ multiplex PCR; in TCRdb, only in-frame clones are kept and a portion is missing. The sample consists of about 150,000 clones, roughly 92% of them appearing once. The chain has TRBV7-3 and TRBJ1-2; TRBD1 might be the D (6 bases). The clonotype was recovered from an adult in good health. The material sequenced was peripheral blood, taken on day 0 of AZD1222 vaccination. CDR3 nucleotides: TGTGCCAGCAGCTTAACGGACAGCTCTAACTATGGCTACACCTTC. This translates into CASSLTDSSNYGYTF. The whole variable domain, remainder taken from reference TRBV7-3 and TRBJ1-2, is GAGVSQTPSNKVTEKGKYVELRCDPISGHTALYWYRQSLGQGPEFLIYFQGTGAADDSGLPNDRFFAVRPEGSVSTLKIQRTERGDSAVYLCASSLTDSSNYGYTFGSGTRLTVV.